This T cell receptor beta chain was recorded in a study of preoperative IRX-2 immunotherapy in early breast cancer. Specified treatment: preoperative locoregional IRX-2 cytokine immunotherapy. The germline CDR1 and CDR2 sequences are MNHGY and SAAAGT. The germline V and J ends were trimmed by 10 bases and 4 bases, with 13 bases remaining between them. This CDR3 spans 13 amino acids. Method: immunoSEQ multiplex PCR; TCRdb's copy keeps in-frame clones and lacks some. The table records about 45,000 clones, approximately 75% of them present only once. The receptor was isolated from a human donor with breast cancer. The specimen comprised tumor tissue, sampled after IRX-2 immunotherapy. This sequence joins TRBV6-8 and TRBJ2-2; the D gene is possibly TRBD1 (5 bases). CDR3 sequence reads: CAINRGGTGELFF. Here the CDR3 DNA reads TGTGCCATTAATAGGGGTGGCACCGGGGAGCTGTTTTTT.